These T cell receptor beta chains were read from a single sample in a study of identical twins. TCRdb reprocessed the 5' RACE reads via MiXCR and lists one record per CDR3 protein. The repertoire holds around 690,000 distinct CDR3 sequences, 21% seen once, with 4% to 5.5% in the top ten. The same specimen was also included in a second study, on T cells expressing NK-cell markers.

Sequencing was done on a sample of PBMCs. Receptors originate from a woman younger than 35 in good health. Both conserved end residues are part of each CDR3. Fields, in order: D gene, V gene, clone size, J gene, CDR3 DNA, CDR3 protein. D genes are given only for firm matches. For some rows the clone size is stated as once, few or many, or as a class when expanded; others skip it.

TRBD2	TRBV20-1	-	TRBJ2-7	TGCAGTGCTCGAACTGGCGGGAGATCCTACGAGCAGTACTTC	CSARTGGRSYEQYF
-	TRBV7-2	-	TRBJ2-3	TGTGCCAGCAGCTTAGTCTTGGGACTCACATCCGTGTATACGCAGTATTTT	CASSLVLGLTSVYTQYF
TRBD1	TRBV11-2	-	TRBJ2-5	TGTGCCAGCAGCTTAGGGACAGGGGAATTGGGGGAGACCCAGTACTTC	CASSLGTGELGETQYF
TRBD2	TRBV5-1	-	TRBJ2-1	TGCGCCAGCAGCCGTGAGGGACTAGCGGAACCCCAGTTCTTC	CASSREGLAEPQFF
-	TRBV29-1	many	TRBJ1-4	TGCAGCGTTGACGTAACAGGAGTTAATGAAAAACTGTTTTTT	CSVDVTGVNEKLFF
-	TRBV7-2	few	TRBJ2-7	TGTGCCAGCAGCTTAATGGCACTTCCTGACTACGAGCAGTACTTC	CASSLMALPDYEQYF
-	TRBV20-1	few	TRBJ2-3	TGCAGTGCGGCCGAGGGTCGGGATACGCAGTATTTT	CSAAEGRDTQYF
-	TRBV20-1	few	TRBJ2-3	TGCAGTGCCGCCAAGGGACCCCTGCCAGATACGCAGTATTTT	CSAAKGPLPDTQYF
TRBD2	TRBV5-5	-	TRBJ2-1	TGTGCCAGCAGCTCGGCGGGAGGAATCCTCACTGAGCAGTTCTTC	CASSSAGGILTEQFF
-	TRBV12-3/TRBV12-4	many	TRBJ1-2	TGTGCCAGCAGTTTAATGGGGGCATATGGCTACACCTTC	CASSLMGAYGYTF
TRBD1	TRBV27	-	TRBJ2-7	TGTGCCAGCAGCGACAGGGTCTCCTACGAGCAGTACTTC	CASSDRVSYEQYF
TRBD1	TRBV27	many	TRBJ2-1	TGTGCCAGCAGACAACAGGGGGATGAGCAGTTCTTC	CASRQQGDEQFF
-	TRBV7-9	-	TRBJ2-3	TGTGCCAGCAGCTTAAACCGACAGGAGAGCACAGATACGCAGTATTTT	CASSLNRQESTDTQYF
-	TRBV11-3	-	TRBJ2-3	TGTGCCAGCAGCTTCTCCTCCGACAGCACAGATACGCAGTATTTT	CASSFSSDSTDTQYF
-	TRBV3-1	-	TRBJ2-7	TGTGCCAGCAGCCAAGATTCTCACGAGCAGTACTTC	CASSQDSHEQYF
TRBD1	TRBV7-2	many	TRBJ2-7	TGTGCCAGCAGCTCCCAGACAGGGGTATACGAGCAGTACTTC	CASSSQTGVYEQYF
-	TRBV29-1	-	TRBJ2-1	TGCAGCACCCTTTTTCGCCTGGGGGTCTACAATGAGCAGTTCTTC	CSTLFRLGVYNEQFF
-	TRBV5-1	-	TRBJ2-3	TGCGCCAGCAGCTTGGGTTTTAGTTGGGGGACAGATACGCAGTATTTT	CASSLGFSWGTDTQYF
TRBD1	TRBV7-7	-	TRBJ2-2	TGTGCCAGCAGCAGACAGACAGGGGTGGCCGGGGAGCTGTTTTTT	CASSRQTGVAGELFF
TRBD2	TRBV20-1	few	TRBJ2-5	TGCAGTGCGTTAACTAGCGGGGGACGGGGAGCCCAGTACTTC	CSALTSGGRGAQYF
-	TRBV5-5	-	TRBJ1-2	TGTGCCAGCAGCTCGGGGGGAGGGGACTATGGCTACACCTTC	CASSSGGGDYGYTF
TRBD2	TRBV5-6	few	TRBJ2-4	TGTGCCAGCAGCCAAAGACTAGCGGACATAGCCAAAAACATTCAGTACTTC	CASSQRLADIAKNIQYF
-	TRBV24-1	-	TRBJ2-5	TGTGCCACCAGTGAAAACCGACAGGGAGGAGGTCAGACCCAGTACTTC	CATSENRQGGGQTQYF
-	TRBV6-6	few	TRBJ1-4	TGTGCCAGCAGTTACGCGAATGAAAAACTGTTTTTT	CASSYANEKLFF
-	TRBV20-1	-	TRBJ1-1	TGCAGTGCTAGATTTACCAGTGGGGGGGATACTGAAGCTTTCTTT	CSARFTSGGDTEAFF
-	TRBV3-1	-	TRBJ2-1	TGTGCCAGCAGCCCCTTTCCGGGAGAGTACAATGAGCAGTTCTTC	CASSPFPGEYNEQFF
-	TRBV5-1	few	TRBJ2-3	TGCGCCAGCAAAAAAGGCGGGCCAAGCACAGATACGCAGTATTTT	CASKKGGPSTDTQYF
-	TRBV12-3/TRBV12-4	few	TRBJ1-1	TGTGCCAGCAGTTTTGCCGTCAGGAACACTGAAGCTTTCTTT	CASSFAVRNTEAFF
-	TRBV7-3	many	TRBJ2-1	TGTGCCAGCAGCTTCTCCAGAAATGAGCAGTTCTTC	CASSFSRNEQFF
-	TRBV7-8	few	TRBJ2-3	TGTGCCAGCAGCTTAGCGCGGGCCGGAGGCGCAGATACGCAGTATTTT	CASSLARAGGADTQYF
-	TRBV12-3/TRBV12-4	few	TRBJ1-2	TGTGCCAGCATCCCCAGAGGGGGAAGCTATGGCTACACCTTC	CASIPRGGSYGYTF
-	TRBV19	-	TRBJ2-5	TGTGCCAGTAGTACTTCCCCCCGGGAGACCCAGTACTTC	CASSTSPRETQYF
TRBD1	TRBV20-1	few	TRBJ1-2	TGCAGGTCCGGGACAGGGGACACCTTC	CRSGTGDTF
-	TRBV10-3	few	TRBJ2-1	TGTGCCATCAGTGAGTCAGGGGACATTGGGTTCTTC	CAISESGDIGFF
-	TRBV20-1	few	TRBJ2-1	TGCAGTGCTCCTCTTTCCTACAATGAGCAGTTCTTC	CSAPLSYNEQFF
-	TRBV24-1	-	TRBJ1-2	TGTGCCACTATGAACGGTGTTAGTTATGGCTACACCTTC	CATMNGVSYGYTF
-	TRBV15	-	TRBJ2-7	TGTGCCACCAGCATCAGGACGGGTACCTACGAGCAGTACTTC	CATSIRTGTYEQYF
TRBD2	TRBV6-2/TRBV6-3	few	TRBJ2-7	TGTGCCAGCAGTTACTCATTGGGAGGGCTCCCCCACGAGCAGTACTTC	CASSYSLGGLPHEQYF
TRBD2	TRBV20-1	-	TRBJ2-5	TGCAGTGCTAGAGATCGGCCAGCGGGGATGCAAGAGACCCAGTACTTC	CSARDRPAGMQETQYF
-	TRBV29-1	-	TRBJ1-2	TGCAGCGTTGCCCGACAGGCGGCCTCGAATGGCTACACCTTC	CSVARQAASNGYTF
-	TRBV20-1	many	TRBJ2-1	TGCAGTGCTAGGTCCGGGAGCAATGAGCAGTTCTTC	CSARSGSNEQFF
TRBD1	TRBV5-1	-	TRBJ1-1	TGCGCCAGCAGCTTGGAGGCGGACAGGGGGGCTGAAGCTTTCTTT	CASSLEADRGAEAFF
TRBD1	TRBV7-2	few	TRBJ2-7	TGTGCCAGCAGCTCTATAAGGGGGCCCAAAACTTACGAGCAGTACTTC	CASSSIRGPKTYEQYF
-	TRBV9	few	TRBJ2-1	TGTGCCAGCAGCGGGGGCGGGTCGGGAGCGTACAATGAGCAGTTCTTC	CASSGGGSGAYNEQFF
TRBD1	TRBV4-3	few	TRBJ1-1	TGCGCCAGCAGCCCCAAAGAAGGGTTGACAGGGGGGCGGAGCATGGAAGCTTTCTTT	CASSPKEGLTGGRSMEAFF
TRBD1	TRBV27	few	TRBJ2-5	TGTGCCAGCAGTTCGGACCGGGACAGGGGGCGGGAGACCCAGTACTTC	CASSSDRDRGRETQYF
-	TRBV12-3/TRBV12-4	-	TRBJ1-1	TGTGCCAGCCGGAATCGGGACCAAGCTTTCTTT	CASRNRDQAFF
-	TRBV6-2/TRBV6-3	few	TRBJ2-4	TGTGCCAGCAGCCACCAGGGCGTAAACATTCAGTACTTC	CASSHQGVNIQYF
-	TRBV20-1	few	TRBJ2-1	TGCAGTGGTAGAAAGGATCGCGATGAGCAGTTCTTC	CSGRKDRDEQFF
-	TRBV12-3/TRBV12-4	-	TRBJ2-7	TGTGCCAGCAGTTGGACACTATACGAGCAGTACTTC	CASSWTLYEQYF
-	TRBV27	-	TRBJ2-6	TGTGCCAGCAGTTTCCAGAAAGGGGCCAACGTCCTGACTTTC	CASSFQKGANVLTF
-	TRBV10-3	once	TRBJ2-1	TGTGCCATCAGGAGACTCCAAGGGAATGAGCAGTTCTTC	CAIRRLQGNEQFF
-	TRBV20-1	-	TRBJ2-4	TGCAGTGCTAATACCGGGACACTCAAGTACTTC	CSANTGTLKYF
-	TRBV29-1	many	TRBJ2-1	TGCAGCGGAAAAGGATACAATGAGCAGTTCTTC	CSGKGYNEQFF